This is a list of T cell receptor beta chains from one sample in a study of cytomegalovirus exposure and HLA in healthy donors. Measured with immunoSEQ multiplex PCR; TCRdb has only the in-frame clones, and not every one. In the table there are approximately 130,000 clones, approximately 80% of which are singletons. The sample consisted of PBMCs. The receptors here all came from a woman aged 40 to 50 in good health and CMV-seronegative. Both conserved end residues are part of each CDR3. The D gene is left open where the match is weak. Not every row has a clone size; where given, it reads once, few, many or a size class.

D: TRBD2; size: NA; V: TRBV6-5; J: TRBJ2-7; DNA: TGTGCCAGCAGTTACTCAGGGGCTAGCGGGGGCTACGAGCAGTACTTC; CDR3: CASSYSGASGGYEQYF
D: NA; size: NA; V: TRBV4-2; J: TRBJ2-7; DNA: TGTGCCAGCAGCCAAGGGGGGCCCTACGAGCAGTACTTC; CDR3: CASSQGGPYEQYF
D: NA; size: few; V: TRBV6-5; J: TRBJ1-2; DNA: TGTGCCAGCAGTTACTCTTTTGACAGACTGAACTATGGCTACACCTTC; CDR3: CASSYSFDRLNYGYTF
D: TRBD2; size: NA; V: TRBV2; J: TRBJ2-1; DNA: TGTGCCAGCAGCGCTTCGGGACTACTAGACAATGAGCAGTTCTTC; CDR3: CASSASGLLDNEQFF
D: TRBD2; size: NA; V: TRBV6-1; J: TRBJ2-5; DNA: TGTGCCAGCAGTATAGCTAGCGGGGCGGGAGAGACTCAGTACTTC; CDR3: CASSIASGAGETQYF
D: TRBD2; size: NA; V: TRBV4-2; J: TRBJ2-7; DNA: TGTGCCAGCAGCCGAGAACCAGCGGGACGGCTAAAGGTGGACGAGCAGTACTTC; CDR3: CASSREPAGRLKVDEQYF
D: TRBD1; size: NA; V: TRBV13; J: TRBJ2-2; DNA: TGTGCCAGCAGCCATGGCAGGGGGTATTCGAACACCGGGGAGCTGTTTTTT; CDR3: CASSHGRGYSNTGELFF
D: NA; size: few; V: TRBV28; J: TRBJ2-7; DNA: TGTGCCAGCACCAGCGGACGGTACTACGAGCAGTACTTC; CDR3: CASTSGRYYEQYF
D: TRBD2; size: NA; V: TRBV5-1; J: TRBJ2-3; DNA: TGCGCCAGCAGCTTGCGTTCCCCAACTAGCGGGAGTATCGATACGCAGTATTTT; CDR3: CASSLRSPTSGSIDTQYF
D: TRBD1; size: NA; V: TRBV18; J: TRBJ2-7; DNA: TGTGCCAGCTCACCTAAGATGACAGGGACCGAGCAGTACTTC; CDR3: CASSPKMTGTEQYF
D: NA; size: NA; V: TRBV6-6; J: TRBJ1-2; DNA: TGTGCCAGCAGTTACTCGGGGGGTTCTGGCTACACCTTC; CDR3: CASSYSGGSGYTF
D: NA; size: NA; V: TRBV2; J: TRBJ1-1; DNA: TGTGCCAGCAGTGAAGGGACAGTATTTTTTGAAGCTTTCTTT; CDR3: CASSEGTVFFEAFF
D: TRBD2; size: once; V: TRBV2; J: TRBJ2-5; DNA: TGTGCCAGCAGGATAGCGGGGGGGCACGAGACCCAGTACTTC; CDR3: CASRIAGGHETQYF